The rows below give T cell receptor beta chains drawn from one sample of a study of human T cells and chemical hapten exposure. TCRdb reanalysed the RACE reads using MiXCR and keeps one entry per CDR3 protein. The sample lists about 120,000 distinct CDR3 sequences; roughly 13% were seen once. The material sequenced was whole blood, taken in connection with sensitization to the hapten diphenylcyclopropenone (DPC). The receptor set was obtained from a man younger than 35 with alopecia areata. Some clones in this sample may be carry-over from other donors' samples. Each CDR3 is given with its conserved first and last residue. The D gene is left open where the match is weak. A clone size is listed for some rows: how often the clone was seen (once, few, many), or a class if it is expanded.

v_call: TRBV20-1
clone_size: -
j_call: TRBJ1-4
d_call: TRBD1
cdr3_nt: TGCAGTGCTAGAGATCGGGACAGGGATGAAAAACTGTTTTTT
cdr3_aa: CSARDRDRDEKLFF

v_call: TRBV7-2
clone_size: few
j_call: TRBJ1-1
d_call: TRBD1
cdr3_nt: TGTGCCAGCAGCGAGGCAGGGGGCGAGGTGGGCACTGAAGCTTTCTTT
cdr3_aa: CASSEAGGEVGTEAFF

v_call: TRBV4-3
clone_size: many
j_call: TRBJ2-1
d_call: -
cdr3_nt: TGCGCCAGCAGCCACTTCCGGTTTGATGAGCAGTTCTTC
cdr3_aa: CASSHFRFDEQFF

v_call: TRBV7-2
clone_size: many
j_call: TRBJ2-1
d_call: TRBD1
cdr3_nt: TGTGCCAGCAGCTTAGATTCGGGGACAGGGACCTACAATGAGCAGTTCTTC
cdr3_aa: CASSLDSGTGTYNEQFF

v_call: TRBV7-6
clone_size: many
j_call: TRBJ1-4
d_call: -
cdr3_nt: TGTGCCAGCAGCAGCCGTCGGGGCCCTAATGAAAAACTGTTTTTT
cdr3_aa: CASSSRRGPNEKLFF

v_call: TRBV10-2
clone_size: -
j_call: TRBJ2-1
d_call: TRBD2
cdr3_nt: TGCGCCAGCAGTGAGTCGACTAGCGGGGGGCGTTCGGGGTTC
cdr3_aa: CASSESTSGGRSGF

v_call: TRBV20-1
clone_size: few
j_call: TRBJ1-1
d_call: TRBD1
cdr3_nt: TGCAGTGCAAACCGGGACAGGGGAACTGAAGCTTTCTTT
cdr3_aa: CSANRDRGTEAFF

v_call: TRBV10-2
clone_size: -
j_call: TRBJ2-5
d_call: -
cdr3_nt: TGCGCCAGCAGTGAGAGTTGGAGGGGAGAGACCCAGTACTTC
cdr3_aa: CASSESWRGETQYF

v_call: TRBV7-2
clone_size: many
j_call: TRBJ2-5
d_call: TRBD2
cdr3_nt: TGTGCCAGCAGCCCAGTTTCTAGCGGGGGCCGCGGTCAGACCCAGTACTTC
cdr3_aa: CASSPVSSGGRGQTQYF

v_call: TRBV2
clone_size: -
j_call: TRBJ1-5
d_call: -
cdr3_nt: TGTGCCAGCATAGGTCAGGTCAATCAGCCCCAGCATTTT
cdr3_aa: CASIGQVNQPQHF

v_call: TRBV6-2/TRBV6-3
clone_size: few
j_call: TRBJ2-7
d_call: -
cdr3_nt: TGTGCCAGCAGTCCCGGGACAAAGAGCTCCTACGAGCAGTACTTC
cdr3_aa: CASSPGTKSSYEQYF

v_call: TRBV7-9
clone_size: -
j_call: TRBJ2-7
d_call: TRBD1
cdr3_nt: TGTGCCAGCAGCTCATCCGGGACAGGGTTCTACGAGCAGTACTTC
cdr3_aa: CASSSSGTGFYEQYF

v_call: TRBV7-6
clone_size: -
j_call: TRBJ1-1
d_call: -
cdr3_nt: TGTGCCAGCAGCTTTGCCGCTCGGGGGGCGGGAGCTTTCTTT
cdr3_aa: CASSFAARGAGAFF

v_call: TRBV6-5
clone_size: -
j_call: TRBJ2-6
d_call: TRBD1
cdr3_nt: TGTGCCAGCAGTCCCGGGACAGGGAGTTTTGGGGCCAACGTCCTGACTTTC
cdr3_aa: CASSPGTGSFGANVLTF

v_call: TRBV10-3
clone_size: -
j_call: TRBJ2-5
d_call: -
cdr3_nt: TGTGCCATCAGTGTTGCCTCTGGGATGATGAGCGAAGAGACCCAGTACTTC
cdr3_aa: CAISVASGMMSEETQYF

v_call: TRBV29-1
clone_size: -
j_call: TRBJ1-2
d_call: -
cdr3_nt: TGCAGCGTTATAGGGGACAACTATGGCTACACCTTC
cdr3_aa: CSVIGDNYGYTF

v_call: TRBV20-1
clone_size: -
j_call: TRBJ1-1
d_call: -
cdr3_nt: TGCAGTGCCGAAGTGGGTGAAGCTTTCTTT
cdr3_aa: CSAEVGEAFF

v_call: TRBV9
clone_size: few
j_call: TRBJ2-3
d_call: -
cdr3_nt: TGTGCCAGCAGCGTAGCCACAAGCACAGATACGCAGTATTTT
cdr3_aa: CASSVATSTDTQYF

v_call: TRBV7-2
clone_size: few
j_call: TRBJ1-6
d_call: TRBD1
cdr3_nt: TGTGCCAGCAGTATGGGACAGGGATCACCCCTCCACTTT
cdr3_aa: CASSMGQGSPLHF

v_call: TRBV7-9
clone_size: -
j_call: TRBJ2-1
d_call: -
cdr3_nt: TGTGCCAGCAGCTTAGCCATCACCTTAGATAATGAGCAGTTCTTC
cdr3_aa: CASSLAITLDNEQFF

v_call: TRBV4-2
clone_size: many
j_call: TRBJ2-3
d_call: -
cdr3_nt: TGTGCCAGCAGCCAAGATGACTCTCCCTTGAGAGTAGCAGATACGCAGTATTTT
cdr3_aa: CASSQDDSPLRVADTQYF

v_call: TRBV27
clone_size: many
j_call: TRBJ1-4
d_call: TRBD1
cdr3_nt: TGTGCCAGCAGGCCGACAGGGGGCGCGAGGAATGAAAAACTGTTTTTT
cdr3_aa: CASRPTGGARNEKLFF

v_call: TRBV14
clone_size: few
j_call: TRBJ2-1
d_call: -
cdr3_nt: TGTGCCAGCAGCGAATGGACCCGAGAGCAGTTCTTC
cdr3_aa: CASSEWTREQFF

v_call: TRBV7-3
clone_size: -
j_call: TRBJ1-1
d_call: -
cdr3_nt: TGTGCCAGCAGCTCCACAGGGCGAACGGGAAACACTGAAGCTTTCTTT
cdr3_aa: CASSSTGRTGNTEAFF

v_call: TRBV29-1
clone_size: few
j_call: TRBJ2-2
d_call: TRBD1
cdr3_nt: TGCAGCGTTGTCGACAGGGCCCTGAACACCGGGGAGCTGTTTTTT
cdr3_aa: CSVVDRALNTGELFF

v_call: TRBV7-9
clone_size: many
j_call: TRBJ2-2
d_call: TRBD1
cdr3_nt: TGTGCCAGCAGCCCTGACAGGGCCACCGGGGAGCTGTTTTTT
cdr3_aa: CASSPDRATGELFF

v_call: TRBV6-1
clone_size: -
j_call: TRBJ2-5
d_call: -
cdr3_nt: TGTGCCAGCAGTCCTAGGAGGCTAGAGACCCAGTACTTC
cdr3_aa: CASSPRRLETQYF

v_call: TRBV4-1
clone_size: -
j_call: TRBJ1-2
d_call: -
cdr3_nt: TGCGCCAGCAGCCAAGATGACCGAACCAACTATGGCTACACCTTC
cdr3_aa: CASSQDDRTNYGYTF

v_call: TRBV4-2
clone_size: many
j_call: TRBJ1-2
d_call: -
cdr3_nt: TGTGCCAGCAGCCAAGACAGCAACTATGGCTACACCTTC
cdr3_aa: CASSQDSNYGYTF

v_call: TRBV20-1
clone_size: many
j_call: TRBJ2-3
d_call: -
cdr3_nt: TGCAGTGCTAGAGATCAGGCAGGGCAAAGAGCAGATACGCAGTATTTT
cdr3_aa: CSARDQAGQRADTQYF

v_call: TRBV6-2/TRBV6-3
clone_size: -
j_call: TRBJ2-1
d_call: TRBD2
cdr3_nt: TGTGCCAGCAGATTAGCGGGGGGTCTGAATGAGCAGTTCTTC
cdr3_aa: CASRLAGGLNEQFF

v_call: TRBV12-3/TRBV12-4
clone_size: many
j_call: TRBJ2-6
d_call: -
cdr3_nt: TGTGCCAGCAGCCCTGGGGGGACACTAATGCTTTCTGGGGCCAACGTCCTGACTTTC
cdr3_aa: CASSPGGTLMLSGANVLTF

v_call: TRBV12-3/TRBV12-4
clone_size: many
j_call: TRBJ1-3
d_call: -
cdr3_nt: TGTGCCAGCAGTTTACATGGAAACACCATATATTTT
cdr3_aa: CASSLHGNTIYF

v_call: TRBV7-4
clone_size: -
j_call: TRBJ1-2
d_call: -
cdr3_nt: TGTGCCAGCAGCTTGTGTGGCTACACCTTC
cdr3_aa: CASSLCGYTF

v_call: TRBV28
clone_size: -
j_call: TRBJ2-5
d_call: TRBD1
cdr3_nt: TGTGCCAGCAGTGGGTCGGACAGGGGAGGAGAGACCCAGTACTTC
cdr3_aa: CASSGSDRGGETQYF

v_call: TRBV11-2
clone_size: -
j_call: TRBJ1-1
d_call: TRBD1
cdr3_nt: TGTGCCAGCAGCTCCAACCGGGACAGGGGGCGCGAAGCTTTCTTT
cdr3_aa: CASSSNRDRGREAFF

v_call: TRBV29-1
clone_size: few
j_call: TRBJ2-3
d_call: TRBD1
cdr3_nt: TGCAGCGTCAGGGGGACAGGGGTTATAGATACGCAGTATTTT
cdr3_aa: CSVRGTGVIDTQYF

v_call: TRBV13
clone_size: -
j_call: TRBJ2-1
d_call: TRBD2
cdr3_nt: TGTGCCAGCAGCTTAAAACTAGCGGAGCTTCCGAGATCCTACAATGAGCAGTTCTTC
cdr3_aa: CASSLKLAELPRSYNEQFF

v_call: TRBV11-2
clone_size: many
j_call: TRBJ1-1
d_call: -
cdr3_nt: TGTGCCAGCGGACCAACGGAAGCTTTCTTT
cdr3_aa: CASGPTEAFF

v_call: TRBV29-1
clone_size: -
j_call: TRBJ1-1
d_call: TRBD1
cdr3_nt: TGCAGCGTAGTGGGACAGGTCTCTGAAGCTTTCTTT
cdr3_aa: CSVVGQVSEAFF

v_call: TRBV2
clone_size: -
j_call: TRBJ2-7
d_call: -
cdr3_nt: TGTGCCAGCAGTGAGGACACCTACGAGCAGTACTTC
cdr3_aa: CASSEDTYEQYF

v_call: TRBV28
clone_size: -
j_call: TRBJ2-7
d_call: TRBD2
cdr3_nt: TGTGCCAGCGCAAAACTAGCGGGGGGGCGGCACGAGCAGTACTTC
cdr3_aa: CASAKLAGGRHEQYF

v_call: TRBV5-1
clone_size: -
j_call: TRBJ2-3
d_call: -
cdr3_nt: TGCGCCAGCAGCTTCAACCTACAGGACGGGTTAACAGATACGCAGTATTTT
cdr3_aa: CASSFNLQDGLTDTQYF

v_call: TRBV5-4
clone_size: few
j_call: TRBJ2-3
d_call: TRBD2
cdr3_nt: TGTGCCGGTACTAGCGGGGGGACGAGGAGCACAGATACGCAGTATTTT
cdr3_aa: CAGTSGGTRSTDTQYF

v_call: TRBV12-3/TRBV12-4
clone_size: -
j_call: TRBJ2-2
d_call: -
cdr3_nt: TGTGCCAGCAGTCCGGGTCCCTTAGGCGGGGAGCTGTTTTTT
cdr3_aa: CASSPGPLGGELFF

v_call: TRBV3-1
clone_size: many
j_call: TRBJ2-3
d_call: TRBD1
cdr3_nt: TGTGCCAGCAGCCAAGGCACAGGGGTGAGCACAGATACGCAGTATTTT
cdr3_aa: CASSQGTGVSTDTQYF